This T cell receptor (beta chain) is drawn from a study of a mutant IDH1 vaccine in newly diagnosed glioma. Background on the study: Among treated patients, roughly 60% were male and about 40% female, and mean age was around 40 years. Standard pretreatment was either radiotherapy, temozolomide, or, for most, radiochemotherapy with temozolomide. Findings of the study overall: Pseudoprogression seemed unlinked to shifts in top peripheral T cell clonotypes.

As to time point: baseline, week 1 (first vaccination visit). The treatment is: pre-vaccination baseline after standard-of-care therapy. New WHO grade 3 or 4 astrocytomas that were IDH1-mutant and ATRX-lost had been found in donors. Points on this clone: The antigen remains unidentified.

V was trimmed by 2 bases and J by 4 bases, leaving 14 bases between them. The CDR3 runs to 16 residues. Looked up from germline, CDR1 is MDHEN and CDR2 is SYDVKM. Generated by immunoSEQ multiplex PCR, the TCRdb table keeps only in-frame clones and is missing some. The table records 85,000 to 100,000 clones, about four fifths of them present only once. The sequencing here drew on PBMCs, taken from a glioma patient treated with radiotherapy, temozolomide or both. This clonotype originated in a man between 35 and 55 years old with glioma. The chain combines TRBV28 with TRBJ1-4; D unclear. CDR3 bases: TGTGCCAGCAGTTTAAGGGAGGAAATTGGTAATGAAAAACTGTTTTTT. It translates to CASSLREEIGNEKLFF.